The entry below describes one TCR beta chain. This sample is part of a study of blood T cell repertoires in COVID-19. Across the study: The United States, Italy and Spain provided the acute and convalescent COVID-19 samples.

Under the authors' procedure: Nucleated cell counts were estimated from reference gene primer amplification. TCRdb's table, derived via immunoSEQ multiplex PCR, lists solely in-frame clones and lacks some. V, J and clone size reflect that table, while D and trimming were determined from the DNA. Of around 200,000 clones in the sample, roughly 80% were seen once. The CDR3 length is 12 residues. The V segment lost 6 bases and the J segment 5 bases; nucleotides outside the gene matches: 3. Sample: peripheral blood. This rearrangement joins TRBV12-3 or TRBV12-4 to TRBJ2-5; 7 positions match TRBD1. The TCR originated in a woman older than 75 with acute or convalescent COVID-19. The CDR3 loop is CASSHRGETQYF. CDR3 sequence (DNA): TGTGCCAGCAGCCACAGGGGTGAGACCCAGTACTTC.